The 26 T cell receptor beta chains below were found in one sample sequenced in a study of cytomegalovirus exposure and HLA in healthy donors (dated by TCRdb to the late 2010s). The library was generated by the immunoSEQ multiplex PCR assay. For the multiplex PCR, a mixture combining 60 forward primers for TCR Vbeta segments and 13 reverse primers for TCR Jbeta segments was used. TCRdb mirrors the immuneACCESS table, restricted to in-frame sequences. Some clones are absent from its copies; in checked studies, under half trace to an unresolved V gene, and the reason for the others is unknown. This sample holds fewer than 150,000 clones; more than 70% were observed only once. The top ten hold approximately 2% of the sample. The sequenced sample consisted of PBMCs. The receptors come from a man aged 25-45 years in good health and CMV-seronegative.

This clone was detected only once. This chain uses TRBV28 with TRBJ2-3; TRBD2 aligns across 7 bases. Germline V gene sequence: CDR1 MDHEN, CDR2 SYDVKM. CDR3 length: 13 amino acids. Losses at the gene ends were 9 bases for V and 0 bases for J; bases not matched to a gene: 3. The CDR3 DNA follows: TGTGCCAGTATTAGCGGGAGCACAGATACGCAGTATTTT. Protein: CASISGSTDTQYF.

The chain has TRBV18 and TRBJ1-3; the D gene is possibly TRBD1 (5 bases). V was cut by 0 bases and J by 2 bases, with 8 bases left in between. This CDR3 is built from 15 residues. CDR1 is KGHSH and CDR2 is LQKENI in the germline V gene. The CDR3 spells CASSPPGGTGNTIYF. DNA for the CDR3: TGTGCCAGCTCACCACCGGGGGGAACTGGAAACACCATATATTTT.

V and J are TRBV11-2 and TRBJ2-2; TRBD1 matches at 9 bases. V lost 5 bases and J lost 5; bases outside the gene matches: 3. The CDR3 loop spans 14 amino acids. CDR1 is SGHAT and CDR2 is FQNNGV in the germline V gene. The CDR3 DNA sequence: TGTGCCAGCAGCGAACAGGGGGCGACCGGGGAGCTGTTTTTT. It encodes CASSEQGATGELFF.

The chain has TRBV7-2 and TRBJ2-1; TRBD1 aligns across 7 bases. Germline values: CDR1 SGHTA, CDR2 FQGNSA. The CDR3 totals 15 residues. V lost 7 bases to trimming and J lost 0 bases; unmatched junction nucleotides: 6. The CDR3 is CASTPKGASYNEQFF. The CDR3 bases are TGTGCCAGCACTCCAAAGGGGGCCTCCTACAATGAGCAGTTCTTC.

This chain uses TRBV2 with TRBJ1-1, with 7 bases aligning to TRBD1. V lost 3 bases to trimming and J lost 0 bases; unmatched junction nucleotides: 7. This CDR3 is built from 16 residues. CDR1 and CDR2 (germline): SNHLY, FYNNEI. CDR3 protein: CASSDGGDRVNTEAFF. The CDR3 DNA sequence: TGTGCCAGCAGTGATGGTGGGGACAGAGTGAACACTGAAGCTTTCTTT.

J is TRBJ2-7 and V is TRBV10-2, with 10 bases that match TRBD1. This CDR3 spans 14 amino acids. The germline V gene encodes CDR1 WSHSY and CDR2 SAAADI. With V trimmed by 4 bases and J by 5 bases, 5 bases remained unmatched. CDR3 bases: TGCGCCAGCAGTGCAGACAGGGGGCACAACGAGCAGTACTTC. Translating it yields CASSADRGHNEQYF.

The chain employs TRBV30 and TRBJ2-7, with TRBD1 as a possible D gene (5 bases). Trimming pared 4 bases from V and 2 bases from J, leaving 15 bases between. There are 14 residues in the CDR3. The germline CDR1 and CDR2 sequences are GTSNPN and SVGIG (reference sequence). Here the CDR3 DNA reads TGTGCCTGGAATATTAAGACAGAACCCTACGAGCAGTACTTC. This gives the protein CAWNIKTEPYEQYF.

This chain connects TRBV20-1 to TRBJ2-3; maybe TRBD2 (5 bases). Germline V CDR1 and CDR2: DFQATT, SNEGSKA (reference sequence). The CDR3 runs to 11 residues. Trimming took off 5 bases at V and 10 bases at J, with 13 bases between the two ends. The CDR3 sequence is CSASDSSPQYF. The CDR3 DNA reads as TGCAGTGCTTCGGACTCCTCTCCGCAGTATTTT.

The chain links TRBV6-5 to TRBJ2-1; D gene uncertain. Germline V gene sequence: CDR1 MNHEY, CDR2 SVGAGI. Deletions cut 2 bases from V and 9 bases from J, with 8 bases between. The length of the CDR3 is 12 residues. CDR3 DNA sequence: TGTGCCAGCAGTTACGGGCACCTTGAGCAGTTCTTC. It is translated as CASSYGHLEQFF.

V and J are TRBV7-9 and TRBJ1-2; D is uncertain. The CDR3 is made up of 14 amino acids. The germline V gene encodes CDR1 SEHNR and CDR2 FQNEAQ (reference sequence). The V gene lost 3 bases and the J gene lost 4 bases, with 12 bases spanning the gap. The CDR3 is CASSLVSYPYGYTF. The CDR3 coding sequence is TGTGCCAGCAGCTTGGTCAGTTATCCCTATGGCTACACCTTC.

The rearrangement links TRBV5-1 to TRBJ1-5; D unresolved. The germline V and J ends were trimmed by 2 bases and 7 bases, with 13 bases remaining between them. Germline V gene sequence: CDR1 SGHRS, CDR2 YFSETQ. CDR3 length: 14 amino acids. The CDR3 reads CASSLTGVDQPQHF. CDR3 DNA: TGCGCCAGCAGCTTAACCGGGGTCGACCAGCCCCAGCATTTT.

This clone was seen more than once but under ten times. This sequence joins TRBV5-4 and TRBJ2-7, with 9 bases that match TRBD2. V was clipped by 0 bases and J by 3 bases; unmatched bases: 7. The CDR3 is 16 residues long. Germline-derived CDR1 and CDR2 are SGHNT and YYREEE (reference sequence). The CDR3: CASSLDASGTYYEQYF. The CDR3 bases are TGTGCCAGCAGCTTGGACGCTAGCGGGACTTACTACGAGCAGTACTTC.

V gene TRBV27 combines with J gene TRBJ2-5; 9 positions match TRBD1. Germline CDR1 reads MNHEY; CDR2 reads SMNVEV (reference sequence). Germline trimming cut 4 bases from V and 5 bases from J; bases unmatched to any gene: 8. This CDR3 region has 15 residues. The CDR3 region is CASSSWDRVGETQYF. The CDR3 nucleotides are TGTGCCAGCAGTTCGTGGGACAGGGTCGGGGAGACCCAGTACTTC.

This clone was counted once. V is TRBV6-6 and J is TRBJ1-1; a possible D gene is TRBD1 (6 bases). This CDR3 comprises 13 residues. Looked up from germline, CDR1 is MNHNY and CDR2 is SVGAGI (reference sequence). V lost 7 bases, J lost 5 bases, and 14 bases lay in between. The CDR3 DNA reads as TGTGCCAGCACCGAACAGGGTGGGACTGAAGCTTTCTTT. This sequence encodes CASTEQGGTEAFF.

The sample holds a few counts of this clone. V is TRBV2 and J is TRBJ1-5; tentative D call: TRBD1 (6 bases). V gave up 2 bases and J gave up 4 bases, with 12 bases separating them. The germline V gene has CDR1 SNHLY and CDR2 FYNNEI. The CDR3 is made up of 15 amino acids. Written as DNA, the CDR3 is TGTGCCAGCAGTGAAAGAGGGACAATGAATCAGCCCCAGCATTTT. It encodes CASSERGTMNQPQHF. Based on the CDR3 plus reference TRBV2 and TRBJ1-5, the full variable domain is EPEVTQTPSHQVTQMGQEVILRCVPISNHLYFYWYRQILGQKVEFLVSFYNNEISEKSEIFDDQFSVERPDGSNFTLKIRSTKLEDSAMYFCASSERGTMNQPQHFGDGTRLSIL.

The gene calls are TRBV10-3 and TRBJ2-7; a possible D gene is TRBD2 (6 bases). The CDR3 extends over 14 amino acids. Germline V gene lookup returns CDR1 ENHRY and CDR2 SYGVKD. The germline V and J ends were trimmed by 9 bases and 0 bases, with 15 bases remaining between them. The CDR3 region has the DNA TGTGCCATTCACAGCGGGCTTAGCTCCTACGAGCAGTACTTC. It yields the protein CAIHSGLSSYEQYF.

The CDR3 loop is CASSAYSGAVTETQYF. For the CDR3, the DNA is TGTGCCAGCAGCGCCTATAGCGGGGCCGTTACGGAGACCCAGTACTTC. The V call is TRBV9, the J call TRBJ2-5, with 8 positions matching TRBD2. Germline V CDR1 and CDR2: SGDLS, YYNGEE. CDR3 length: 16 amino acids. The ends lost 3 bases at V and 5 bases at J; junction bases unmatched: 12.

The chain links TRBV9 to TRBJ2-2; no clear D. The germline gives CDR1 SGDLS, CDR2 YYNGEE. V lost 0 bases and J lost 2, with 11 bases in between. The CDR3 loop spans 16 amino acids. DNA of the CDR3: TGTGCCAGCAGCGTAGGAGGCTCGATTAACACCGGGGAGCTGTTTTTT. Translating gives CASSVGGSINTGELFF.

The chain combines TRBV9 with TRBJ2-3; TRBD2 is a possible D gene (6 bases). Deletions cut 4 bases from V and 6 bases from J, with 15 bases between. Germline V gene sequence: CDR1 SGDLS, CDR2 YYNGEE. The CDR3 is made up of 14 amino acids. Here the CDR3 reads CASSPRTTLDTQYF. CDR3 bases: TGTGCCAGCAGCCCGAGGACTACCCTGGATACGCAGTATTTT. Filled out from reference TRBV9 and TRBJ2-3, the complete variable domain reads DSGVTQTPKHLITATGQRVTLRCSPRSGDLSVYWYQQSLDQGLQFLIQYYNGEERAKGNILERFSAQQFPDLHSELNLSSLELGDSALYFCASSPRTTLDTQYFGPGTRLTVL.

The rearrangement joins TRBV5-1 to TRBJ1-4, with 9 bases aligning to TRBD1. Trimming removed 2 bases from V and 7 bases from J; junction bases left unmatched: 6. Germline V gives CDR1 SGHRS, CDR2 YFSETQ. The CDR3 has 15 amino acids. The CDR3 DNA follows: TGCGCCAGCAGCTTAGGGACAGGGTCCGTTGAAAAACTGTTTTTT. It is translated as CASSLGTGSVEKLFF.

This clone occurred a few times. The V call is TRBV9, the J call TRBJ2-3; 10 positions agree with TRBD2. J lost 5 bases, V lost 0 bases, and 0 bases had no gene match. The germline gives CDR1 SGDLS, CDR2 YYNGEE. This CDR3 region has 14 residues. The CDR3 reads CASSVVAGGDTQYF. As DNA, the CDR3 is TGTGCCAGCAGCGTAGTAGCGGGAGGAGATACGCAGTATTTT.

The chain joins TRBV2 to TRBJ1-4; D is unclear. Trimming removed 5 bases from V and 7 bases from J, with 20 bases in between. The germline V gene encodes CDR1 SNHLY and CDR2 FYNNEI. The CDR3 length is 16 residues. CDR3 loop: CASSKSINSMVEKLFF. DNA for the CDR3: TGTGCCAGCAGTAAAAGTATTAATTCTATGGTTGAAAAACTGTTTTTT.

The chain is built from TRBV28 and TRBJ1-5; 7 bases map to TRBD1. Trimming cost V 7 bases and J 3 bases; bases outside gene matches: 3. CDR1 and CDR2 from the germline V gene are MDHEN and SYDVKM. This CDR3 contains 13 residues. For the CDR3, the DNA is TGTGCCAGCACGGGACAGTACAATCAGCCCCAGCATTTT. Its protein is CASTGQYNQPQHF. The whole variable domain, filled in from reference TRBV28 and TRBJ1-5, reads DVKVTQSSRYLVKRTGEKVFLECVQDMDHENMFWYRQDPGLGLRLIYFSYDVKMKEKGDIPEGYSVSREKKERFSLILESASTNQTSMYLCASTGQYNQPQHFGDGTRLSIL.

The V gene is TRBV28, the J gene TRBJ2-1, with 10 bases that match TRBD2. The CDR3 has 20 residues. Trimming removed 1 base from V and 0 bases from J; junction bases left unmatched: 12. Germline-derived CDR1 and CDR2 are MDHEN and SYDVKM. The CDR3 DNA is TGTGCCAGCAGTTTATCCCCCCACTCTGGACTAGCGGTCTCCTACAATGAGCAGTTCTTC. This codes for CASSLSPHSGLAVSYNEQFF. Full variable domain (outside the CDR3, taken from reference TRBV28 and TRBJ2-1): DVKVTQSSRYLVKRTGEKVFLECVQDMDHENMFWYRQDPGLGLRLIYFSYDVKMKEKGDIPEGYSVSREKKERFSLILESASTNQTSMYLCASSLSPHSGLAVSYNEQFFGPGTRLTVL.

This clone has more than one count but fewer than ten. The genes are TRBV14 and TRBJ2-3, with TRBD1 matching 8 bases. The CDR3 is 16 residues long. CDR1 SGHDN and CDR2 FVKESK come from the germline V gene. Germline trimming cut 1 base from V and 5 bases from J; bases unmatched to any gene: 8. The CDR3 DNA reads as TGTGCCAGCAGCCAAGTGGCCAGGGGGCGAGAAGATACGCAGTATTTT. Translating it yields CASSQVARGREDTQYF.

The V call is TRBV15, the J call TRBJ1-2; possibly TRBD1 for D (5 bases). Germline lookup yields CDR1 LNHNV and CDR2 YYDKDF (reference sequence). The CDR3 runs 12 residues. V was trimmed by 3 bases and J by 6 bases, leaving 8 bases between them. The CDR3 sequence is CATSSQGHGYTF. CDR3 sequence (DNA): TGTGCCACCAGCAGCCAGGGCCATGGCTACACCTTC.